This paragraph reports one T cell receptor beta chain. Its target is not known. Through template switching, a universal primer site was introduced, and the cDNA contained unique molecular identifiers. MiXCR was run by TCRdb on the 5' RACE reads, yielding one entry per CDR3 protein. The data contain 1.5 million to 2 million distinct CDR3 sequences, 32% of them singletons. This entry belongs to a study of identical twins. Study conclusions and caveats: In zero-insertion analyses, partial confounding could arise from invariant MAIT and iNKT cells. Insertions ran lower in abundant cord blood beta clonotypes, though not in memory repertoires. Out-of-frame alpha sequences shared between twins exhibited an excess of low generation probability.

This sequence was found in a newborn girl in good health. The sequencing sample was made of cord blood.

The CDR3 here is CSARAIGTGPEKLFF. The CDR3 nucleotides are TGCAGTGCTAGGGCCATCGGGACAGGGCCTGAAAAACTGTTTTTT. The chain couples TRBV20-1 to TRBJ1-4; 9 bases map to TRBD1. The CDR3 runs to 15 residues. Germline assignment: CDR1 DFQATT and CDR2 SNEGSKA (reference sequence). With V trimmed by 3 bases and J by 7 bases, 9 bases remained unmatched.